The next 12 T cell receptor beta chains were all read from a single sample in a study of STAT5B mutations in CD4+ large granular lymphocyte leukemia. TCRdb's copy holds only in-frame clones and misses some; the assay was immunoSEQ multiplex PCR. The sample has 30,000 to 35,000 clones, around nine tenths seen once. The sequenced sample consisted of CD4+ T cells from blood buffy coats. The receptor set was obtained from a human donor in good health.

The rearrangement links TRBV29-1 to TRBJ1-3; no clear D gene. Germline assignment: CDR1 SQVTM and CDR2 ANQGSEA. The CDR3 is 14 amino acids. Trimming took off 6 bases at V and 1 base at J, with 13 bases between the two ends. The chain's CDR3 is CSVLPSGSGNTIYF. CDR3 nucleotide sequence: TGCAGCGTCCTCCCGTCGGGATCTGGAAACACCATATATTTT.

CDR3 amino acids: CASSLTSGANVLTF. CDR3 nucleotide sequence: TGTGCCAGCAGCTTAACCTCTGGGGCCAACGTCCTGACTTTC. This chain links TRBV7-3 with TRBJ2-6; D gene uncertain. CDR3 length: 14 amino acids. Germline V gene data show CDR1 as SGHTA and CDR2 as FQGTGA. V was cut by 0 bases and J by 0 bases, with 0 bases left in between.

The gene calls are TRBV28 and TRBJ2-5, with 11 bases that match TRBD2. Trimming at V came to 5 bases and at J to 3 bases, leaving 5 bases not matched to a gene. Germline V CDR1 and CDR2: MDHEN, SYDVKM. The CDR3 totals 15 residues. The CDR3 spells CASSNPGLAEETQYF. For the CDR3, the DNA is TGTGCCAGCAGTAACCCGGGACTAGCGGAAGAGACCCAGTACTTC.

The chain combines TRBV9 with TRBJ1-1, with TRBD1 matching 7 bases. Germline trimming cut 4 bases from V and 0 bases from J; bases unmatched to any gene: 6. CDR3 length equals 15 residues. Germline V gives CDR1 SGDLS, CDR2 YYNGEE. In DNA form, the CDR3 reads TGTGCCAGCAGCCCAGGACAGGCCTTGAACACTGAAGCTTTCTTT. Protein product: CASSPGQALNTEAFF.

The rearrangement joins TRBV19 to TRBJ1-3, with D hard to call. The germline V gene encodes CDR1 LNHDA and CDR2 SQIVND (reference sequence). Trimming shortened V by 3 bases and J by 0 bases, and 6 bases separated the two germline ends. This CDR3 is built from 14 residues. The CDR3 DNA sequence: TGTGCCAGTAGTATGGGGAGCTCTGGAAACACCATATATTTT. Translating gives CASSMGSSGNTIYF.

The V call is TRBV4-3, the J call TRBJ2-1; either TRBD1 or TRBD2 may supply D (7 bases each). The V gene lost 0 bases and the J gene lost 10 bases, with 13 bases spanning the gap. Per germline, CDR1 LGHNA and CDR2 YSLEER. The CDR3 length is 14 residues. CDR3 sequence: CASSQDTGEGEQFF. CDR3 nucleotides: TGCGCCAGCAGCCAAGATACAGGGGAGGGAGAGCAGTTCTTC.

The chain links TRBV5-1 to TRBJ1-4; TRBD1 might be the D (5 bases). The CDR3 has 13 amino acids. The germline CDR1 and CDR2 sequences are SGHRS and YFSETQ. Trimming stripped 3 bases from V and 7 bases from J, with 10 bases between. CDR3 nucleotides: TGCGCCAGCAGCTCCCCGGGGCTTGAAAAACTGTTTTTT. This translates into CASSSPGLEKLFF.

This chain uses TRBV7-9 with TRBJ2-1; TRBD1 agrees at 7 bases. V was pared by 1 base and J by 15 bases, with 9 bases of the junction left unmatched. The CDR3 consists of 13 residues. Germline-derived CDR1 and CDR2 are SEHNR and FQNEAQ (reference sequence). CDR3 coding DNA: TGTGCCAGCAGCTTAGGTGACAGGGTTATCGGGTTCTTC. It specifies CASSLGDRVIGFF.

CDR3 DNA sequence: TGTGCCAGCGGTATGGGACAGGGACCCTACGAGCAGTACTTC. This gives the protein CASGMGQGPYEQYF. The rearrangement links TRBV2 to TRBJ2-7, with 9 nucleotides matching TRBD1. The germline CDR1 and CDR2 sequences are SNHLY and FYNNEI. Trimming took 8 bases from V and 2 from J; bases not matched to a gene: 7. The CDR3 is made up of 14 amino acids. Combining the CDR3 with reference TRBV2 and TRBJ2-7 gives the whole variable domain EPEVTQTPSHQVTQMGQEVILRCVPISNHLYFYWYRQILGQKVEFLVSFYNNEISEKSEIFDDQFSVERPDGSNFTLKIRSTKLEDSAMYFCASGMGQGPYEQYFGPGTRLTVT.

The genes are TRBV7-9 and TRBJ2-7, with D possibly called TRBD1 or TRBD2 (6 bases each). This CDR3 has 15 residues. CDR1 is SEHNR, CDR2 FQNEAQ, per germline (reference sequence). Trimming pared 5 bases from V and 4 bases from J, leaving 18 bases between. The CDR3 sequence: CASSTQQGGIYEQYF. The CDR3, as DNA: TGTGCCAGCAGCACACAACAGGGCGGGATATACGAGCAGTACTTC.

V and J are TRBV11-2 and TRBJ2-5; 7 bases are a match to TRBD1. The V gene's germline CDR1 is SGHAT and CDR2 FQNNGV. Trimming removed 6 bases from V and 3 bases from J; junction bases left unmatched: 4. This CDR3 has 13 residues. Here the CDR3 DNA reads TGTGCCAGCAGTTCCGACAGGGAAGAGACCCAGTACTTC. As protein: CASSSDREETQYF.

The rearrangement uses TRBV13 and TRBJ1-2; D might be TRBD1 (5 bases). Germline V gene lookup returns CDR1 PRHDT and CDR2 FYEKMQ (reference sequence). The CDR3 is 13 residues long. V lost 6 bases to trimming and J lost 8 bases, with 16 bases between them. The CDR3 DNA reads TGTGCCAGCAGTCGTATTCAGGGAGGGGGCTACACCTTC. Translated: CASSRIQGGGYTF. The complete variable domain, with remaining parts taken from reference TRBV13 and TRBJ1-2, reads AAGVIQSPRHLIKEKRETATLKCYPIPRHDTVYWYQQGPGQDPQFLISFYEKMQSDKGSIPDRFSAQQFSDYHSELNMSSLELGDSALYFCASSRIQGGGYTFGSGTRLTVV.